This T cell receptor (beta chain) was documented in a study of shared clonotypes between healthy human individuals. As defined, naive CD8 cells were CD45RO-negative and positively selected for CCR7, with terminally differentiated effector memory CD45RA+ cells excluded. TCRdb's table, derived via immunoSEQ multiplex PCR, lists solely in-frame clones and lacks some. The data hold millions of clones, with approximately 94% observed a single time. This CDR3 has 13 residues. Trimming removed 4 bases at V and 4 bases at J, with 10 bases between. Germline assignment: CDR1 MNHEY and CDR2 SVGAGI. This clonotype originated in a young man in good health. This chain links TRBV6-5 with TRBJ1-1; D ambiguous. Material for sequencing was naive CD8+ T cells sorted from blood. The CDR3 is CASSWLVGTEAFF. In nucleotides, the CDR3 is TGTGCCAGCAGTTGGTTGGTGGGCACTGAAGCTTTCTTT.